This record concerns one TCR beta chain sequence. CDR1 and CDR2 (germline): PRHDT, FYEKMQ (reference sequence). The CDR3 spans 14 residues. Deletions cut 5 bases from V and 3 bases from J, with 13 bases between. With molecular barcodes, quantitative 5'-RACE was used to make the TCR beta libraries. Using its own MiXCR run on the 5' RACE reads, TCRdb lists one record per CDR3 protein. The table has under 250,000 distinct CDR3 sequences, approximately 30% seen once. The data derive from a study of CD8 T cells in ankylosing spondylitis. This receptor was taken from a male donor with ankylosing spondylitis or in good health (not recorded which). Sequencing used blood, either unsorted or a sorted T cell fraction (not recorded which). This rearrangement joins TRBV13 to TRBJ2-5, with a possible D match to TRBD2 (6 bases). CDR3 nucleotides: TGTGCCAGCAGCGGACGGGGGAACAAAGAGACCCAGTACTTC. This translates into CASSGRGNKETQYF.